This T cell receptor beta chain was recovered during a study of shared clonotypes between healthy human individuals. The input for sorted-subset replicate PCRs was approximately 210 ng DNA, tens of thousands of T cell genomes. The repertoire was sequenced with immunoSEQ multiplex PCR; TCRdb's copy has only in-frame clones and lacks some. The table includes over a million clones, under 99% detected once. The germline gives CDR1 DFQATT, CDR2 SNEGSKA (reference sequence). Trimming removed 4 bases at V and 6 bases at J, with 7 bases between. This CDR3 has 10 residues. The TCR originated in a young man in good health. This chain links TRBV20-1 with TRBJ2-7; D call uncertain. Specimen: naive CD4+ T cells sorted from blood. Subset given: CD45RA+ positively selected. The CDR3 here is CSANRVEQYF. CDR3 bases: TGCAGTGCTAACAGAGTCGAGCAGTACTTC.